The 9 T cell receptor beta chains in this list originate from one sample, sequenced in a study of blood T cell repertoires in COVID-19. Profiling relied on immunoSEQ multiplex PCR, and the TCRdb table lists in-frame clones only, not all of them. Of some 390,000 clones detected, 70% to 90% appear once; the ten largest clones hold about 2.9%. Sequencing was performed on peripheral blood. The receptor source for this set is a human donor in a cohort sampled during active COVID-19.

This chain links TRBV11-2 with TRBJ2-1; TRBD2 agrees at 13 bases. Germline V gives CDR1 SGHAT, CDR2 FQNNGV. V lost 5 bases to trimming and J lost 9 bases; unmatched junction nucleotides: 7. This CDR3 region has 15 residues. The CDR3 here is CASSDTSGGVSEQFF. The CDR3 nucleotides read TGTGCCAGCAGCGACACTAGCGGGGGGGTCTCTGAGCAGTTCTTC.

This sequence joins TRBV5-1 and TRBJ1-2, with D unresolved. Germline lookup yields CDR1 SGHRS and CDR2 YFSETQ. This CDR3 is 16 amino acids long. The ends were cut back, 0 bases at V and 3 bases at J, with 15 bases in the middle. The CDR3 loop is CASSLAIGRSDYGYTF. The CDR3 region has the DNA TGCGCCAGCAGCTTGGCCATCGGCCGCAGCGACTATGGCTACACCTTC.

The genes are TRBV6-5 and TRBJ2-1; 7 bases line up with TRBD2. This CDR3 is built from 13 residues. The junction had 4 bases not matched to a gene; V was cut back by 10 bases and J by 1 base. Germline CDR1 MNHEY, CDR2 SVGAGI. In DNA, the CDR3 is TGTGCCACGTCTAGCGGTTCCTACAATGAGCAGTTCTTC. Encoded protein: CATSSGSYNEQFF.

This clone was counted only a few times. The genes are TRBV6-5 and TRBJ2-1, with D perhaps TRBD1 (5 bases). Germline CDR1 is MNHEY and CDR2 is SVGAGI. This CDR3 has 15 residues. V lost 4 bases and J lost 6, with 16 bases in between. CDR3 amino acids: CASSLGRVRGNEQFF. The CDR3 DNA reads as TGTGCCAGCAGTTTGGGCAGGGTCAGAGGCAATGAGCAGTTCTTC.

This chain joins TRBV10-3 and TRBJ2-7; 10 nucleotides align to TRBD1. The CDR3 is 16 amino acids. The germline gives CDR1 ENHRY, CDR2 SYGVKD. V shed 5 bases and J 0 bases; nucleotides not matched to a gene: 7. Here the CDR3 DNA reads TGTGCCATCAGTCAATTCAGGACAGGGGGCTCCTACGAGCAGTACTTC. This encodes CAISQFRTGGSYEQYF.

The J gene is TRBJ2-7, the V gene TRBV11-2, with D possibly matching TRBD2 (6 bases). The CDR3 is 13 residues long. Germline values: CDR1 SGHAT, CDR2 FQNNGV. V shed 4 bases and J shed 5 bases, with 12 bases lying between them. CDR3 loop: CASSSPRGHEQYF. The CDR3 coding sequence is TGTGCCAGCAGCTCTCCGCGGGGCCACGAGCAGTACTTC.

J is TRBJ1-5 and V is TRBV30; D gene ambiguous. The CDR3 is 15 amino acids. V lost 0 bases and J 3 bases, leaving 12 bases between the germline ends. Germline V gene lookup returns CDR1 GTSNPN and CDR2 SVGIG (reference sequence). CDR3 coding DNA: TGTGCCTGGAGTGTACTAGGGCAGTTCAATCAGCCCCAGCATTTT. Amino acids: CAWSVLGQFNQPQHF.

The V and J genes are TRBV14 and TRBJ2-7; TRBD2 matches at 12 bases. The ends lost 4 bases at V and 3 bases at J; junction bases unmatched: 4. CDR3 length: 15 residues. CDR1 SGHDN and CDR2 FVKESK come from the germline V gene. This CDR3 is CASSRRGLAGYEQYF. The CDR3 region has the DNA TGTGCCAGCAGCCGACGGGGACTAGCGGGCTACGAGCAGTACTTC.

The chain has TRBV9 and TRBJ2-1; 14 bases align to TRBD2. This CDR3 spans 15 amino acids. Trimming removed 2 bases from V and 8 bases from J; junction bases left unmatched: 3. Germline V gene data show CDR1 as SGDLS and CDR2 as YYNGEE. CDR3 in amino acids: CASSVGLAGADEQFF. The CDR3 DNA is TGTGCCAGCAGCGTGGGACTAGCGGGAGCAGATGAGCAGTTCTTC.